This record concerns one TCR beta chain sequence. Original analysis: The authors estimated nucleated cell counts from reference gene primer amplification. Libraries were prepared by immunoSEQ multiplex PCR; TCRdb keeps only in-frame clonotypes and omits some of them. V, J and clone size reflect that table, while D and trimming were determined from the DNA. In the table there are approximately 210,000 clones, approximately 90% of which are singletons. This sample is drawn from a study of blood T cell repertoires in COVID-19. In germline, CDR1 is SGHVS, CDR2 FQNEAQ. The CDR3 is made up of 16 amino acids. V dropped 5 bases and J dropped 1 base, with 15 bases sitting between them.

The chain combines TRBV7-8 with TRBJ2-4; possible D gene TRBD1, 5 bases. Sequenced input: peripheral blood. The clonotype comes from a man younger than 40 who had recovered from COVID-19. This chain's CDR3 is CASSDQGGRAKNIQYF. As DNA, the CDR3 is TGTGCCAGCAGCGATCAGGGTGGCAGGGCCAAAAACATTCAGTACTTC. The full variable domain, rest sourced from reference TRBV7-8 and TRBJ2-4, is GAGVSQSPRYKVAKRGQDVALRCDPISGHVSLFWYQQALGQGPEFLTYFQNEAQLDKSGLPSDRFFAERPEGSVSTLKIQRTQQEDSAVYLCASSDQGGRAKNIQYFGAGTRLSVL.